This TCR beta chain is drawn from a study of vaccination and CD4 T cells after COVID-19. Study-level background: The peptides that stimulated the cells were overlapping spike peptides from SARS-CoV-2, HCoV-NL63, HCoV-OC43 and HCoV-229E.

Notes on this clonotype: Its antigen is unidentified.

Treatment given: 10-day PBMC culture with coronavirus spike peptide pools or control peptides (ViraFEST assay). Peptide pool stimulation in ViraFEST expanded antigen-specific T cells, whose TCRs were then sequenced. This CDR3 region has 18 residues. The germline V gene encodes CDR1 LGHNA and CDR2 YNFKEQ. V was clipped by 0 bases and J by 4 bases; unmatched bases: 10. The Oncomine TCR Beta short-read assay sequenced DNA from cultured CD4+ T cells. TCRdb processed the PCR reads anew with MiXCR; each CDR3 protein has one entry. The sample gives over 13,000 distinct CDR3 sequences, roughly 21% of which show up once; over 12% is in the top ten.

Specimen: cultured CD4+ T cells from blood. This sequence was found in a human donor with COVID-19. This chain connects TRBV4-2 to TRBJ2-1; 9 positions agree with TRBD2. This CDR3 is CASSQDLGRGGLYNEQFF. The DNA for the CDR3 is TGTGCCAGCAGCCAAGATCTCGGGCGGGGGGGCCTTTACAATGAGCAGTTCTTC.